One and the same sample provided the 5 T cell receptor beta chains below, sequenced in a study of graft-versus-host responses after intestinal transplantation. The antigens these receptors bind are not known. Data came from immunoSEQ multiplex PCR; TCRdb stores just in-frame clones and leaves some out. The table lists some 82,000 clones, about nine tenths of them singletons. Source: unstimulated CD8+ T cells sorted from spleen or lymph node cells, taken before transplant. All receptors derive from a human donor who was the organ donor for an intestinal transplant.

The V call is TRBV7-9, the J call TRBJ2-1, with 10 nucleotides matching TRBD2. Germline values: CDR1 SEHNR, CDR2 FQNEAQ (reference sequence). The CDR3 consists of 18 residues. Trimming removed 5 bases from V and 3 bases from J; junction bases left unmatched: 13. For the CDR3, the DNA is TGTGCCAGCAGCCCCCGGGGGCTAGCGGGGGACCTCTACAATGAGCAGTTCTTC. It yields the protein CASSPRGLAGDLYNEQFF.

V gene TRBV28 combines with J gene TRBJ2-7, with TRBD1 identical over 7 bases. V lost 6 bases to trimming and J lost 0 bases; unmatched junction nucleotides: 8. There are 15 residues in the CDR3. Germline values: CDR1 MDHEN, CDR2 SYDVKM. The chain's CDR3 is CASSSTGLSSYEQYF. CDR3 nucleotides: TGTGCCAGCAGCTCGACAGGGTTGAGCTCCTACGAGCAGTACTTC.

The chain has TRBV7-7 and TRBJ2-5; D possibly corresponds to TRBD2 (6 bases). Trimming took off 5 bases at V and 7 bases at J, with 29 bases between the two ends. In germline, CDR1 is SSHAT, CDR2 FNYEAQ (reference sequence). The CDR3 runs 18 residues. This CDR3 reads CASSRGGGGLAGSGTQYF. CDR3 nucleotide sequence: TGTGCCAGCAGCAGGGGAGGAGGTGGGCTAGCCGGCTCAGGGACCCAGTACTTC.

V gene TRBV9 combines with J gene TRBJ1-6; D is unresolved. This CDR3 contains 16 residues. Trimming took 4 bases from V and 9 from J, leaving 20 bases between them. CDR1 and CDR2 (germline): SGDLS, YYNGEE. This chain's CDR3 is CASSPHPNLGGSPLHF. The CDR3 DNA reads TGTGCCAGCAGCCCCCATCCCAACCTCGGCGGTTCACCCCTCCACTTT.

V and J are TRBV4-1 and TRBJ1-2; D is uncertain. V was pared by 1 base and J by 6 bases, with 9 bases between. Germline loops: CDR1 MGHRA, CDR2 YSYEKL. The CDR3 is made up of 13 amino acids. The CDR3 DNA sequence: TGCGCCAGCAGCCAAGTTGGCCTTAATGGCTACACCTTC. It specifies CASSQVGLNGYTF.